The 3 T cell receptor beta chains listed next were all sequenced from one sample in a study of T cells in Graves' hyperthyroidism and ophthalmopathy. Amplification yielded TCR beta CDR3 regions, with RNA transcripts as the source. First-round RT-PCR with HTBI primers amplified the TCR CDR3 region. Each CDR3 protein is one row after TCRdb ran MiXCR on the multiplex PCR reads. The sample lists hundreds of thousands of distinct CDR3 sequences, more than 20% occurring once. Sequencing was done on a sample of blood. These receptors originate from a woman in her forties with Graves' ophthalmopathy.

The CDR3 nucleotides are TGTGCCAGCAGCTTAGCCTCGTTCTACGAGCAGTACTTC. Translating gives CASSLASFYEQYF. The rearrangement joins TRBV11-2 to TRBJ2-7; D is unresolved. From germline, CDR1 is SGHAT and CDR2 FQNNGV. Trimming shortened V by 1 base and J by 3 bases, and 7 bases separated the two germline ends. The CDR3 has 13 amino acids. The full variable domain, with the rest looked up from reference TRBV11-2 and TRBJ2-7, is EAGVAQSPRYKIIEKRQSVAFWCNPISGHATLYWYQQILGQGPKLLIQFQNNGVVDDSQLPKDRFSAERLKGVDSTLKIQPAKLEDSAVYLCASSLASFYEQYFGPGTRLTVT.

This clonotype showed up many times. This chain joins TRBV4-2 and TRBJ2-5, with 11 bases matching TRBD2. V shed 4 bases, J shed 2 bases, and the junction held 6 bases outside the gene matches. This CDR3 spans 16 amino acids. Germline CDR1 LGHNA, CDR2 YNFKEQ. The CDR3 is CASSRTLAGGQETQYF. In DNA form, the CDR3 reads TGTGCCAGCAGCCGAACCTTAGCGGGAGGGCAAGAGACCCAGTACTTC.

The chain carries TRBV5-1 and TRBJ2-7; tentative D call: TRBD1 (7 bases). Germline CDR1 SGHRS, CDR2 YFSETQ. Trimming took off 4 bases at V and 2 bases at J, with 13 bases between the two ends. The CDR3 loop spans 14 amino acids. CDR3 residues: CASSRGTETYEQYF. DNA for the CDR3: TGCGCCAGCAGCCGGGGGACAGAAACCTACGAGCAGTACTTC. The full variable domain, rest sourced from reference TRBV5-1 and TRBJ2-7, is KAGVTQTPRYLIKTRGQQVTLSCSPISGHRSVSWYQQTPGQGLQFLFEYFSETQRNKGNFPGRFSGRQFSNSRSEMNVSTLELGDSALYLCASSRGTETYEQYFGPGTRLTVT.